The sequence of this T cell receptor (beta chain) was determined in a study of T cells in Graves' hyperthyroidism and ophthalmopathy. Study context: Peripheral blood sampling occurred at initial diagnosis, before any treatment. Findings and limits, study-wide: Most thyroid clonotypes that were expanded above 0.001 also turned up in blood. The authors' 13 V-J model separated ophthalmopathy from stable hyperthyroidism.

A NOSPECS grade of at least 4, a Clinical Activity Score of at least 3 and duration under 3 months were recorded in ophthalmopathy patients. Researchers took RNA transcripts and amplified the TCR beta CDR3 regions from them. When the TCR CDR3 underwent first-round RT-PCR, the HTBI primer set was used. TCRdb processed the multiplex PCR reads anew with MiXCR; each CDR3 protein has one entry. Among roughly 500,000 distinct CDR3 sequences, around a fifth were seen once, and the ten largest hold around 54%. As regards this clonotype: As yet, its antigen is unknown.

CDR1 is SNHLY, CDR2 FYNNEI, per germline. Trimming took 8 bases from V and 0 from J; bases not matched to a gene: 6. This CDR3 comprises 14 residues. The clonotype comes from a woman in her sixties or seventies with Graves' ophthalmopathy. The sequenced material came from blood. The J gene is TRBJ1-2, the V gene TRBV2; TRBD1 aligns across 7 bases. The DNA of the CDR3 is TGTGCCAGCGGCAGACAGGGATCTAACTATGGCTACACCTTC. Translation: CASGRQGSNYGYTF.